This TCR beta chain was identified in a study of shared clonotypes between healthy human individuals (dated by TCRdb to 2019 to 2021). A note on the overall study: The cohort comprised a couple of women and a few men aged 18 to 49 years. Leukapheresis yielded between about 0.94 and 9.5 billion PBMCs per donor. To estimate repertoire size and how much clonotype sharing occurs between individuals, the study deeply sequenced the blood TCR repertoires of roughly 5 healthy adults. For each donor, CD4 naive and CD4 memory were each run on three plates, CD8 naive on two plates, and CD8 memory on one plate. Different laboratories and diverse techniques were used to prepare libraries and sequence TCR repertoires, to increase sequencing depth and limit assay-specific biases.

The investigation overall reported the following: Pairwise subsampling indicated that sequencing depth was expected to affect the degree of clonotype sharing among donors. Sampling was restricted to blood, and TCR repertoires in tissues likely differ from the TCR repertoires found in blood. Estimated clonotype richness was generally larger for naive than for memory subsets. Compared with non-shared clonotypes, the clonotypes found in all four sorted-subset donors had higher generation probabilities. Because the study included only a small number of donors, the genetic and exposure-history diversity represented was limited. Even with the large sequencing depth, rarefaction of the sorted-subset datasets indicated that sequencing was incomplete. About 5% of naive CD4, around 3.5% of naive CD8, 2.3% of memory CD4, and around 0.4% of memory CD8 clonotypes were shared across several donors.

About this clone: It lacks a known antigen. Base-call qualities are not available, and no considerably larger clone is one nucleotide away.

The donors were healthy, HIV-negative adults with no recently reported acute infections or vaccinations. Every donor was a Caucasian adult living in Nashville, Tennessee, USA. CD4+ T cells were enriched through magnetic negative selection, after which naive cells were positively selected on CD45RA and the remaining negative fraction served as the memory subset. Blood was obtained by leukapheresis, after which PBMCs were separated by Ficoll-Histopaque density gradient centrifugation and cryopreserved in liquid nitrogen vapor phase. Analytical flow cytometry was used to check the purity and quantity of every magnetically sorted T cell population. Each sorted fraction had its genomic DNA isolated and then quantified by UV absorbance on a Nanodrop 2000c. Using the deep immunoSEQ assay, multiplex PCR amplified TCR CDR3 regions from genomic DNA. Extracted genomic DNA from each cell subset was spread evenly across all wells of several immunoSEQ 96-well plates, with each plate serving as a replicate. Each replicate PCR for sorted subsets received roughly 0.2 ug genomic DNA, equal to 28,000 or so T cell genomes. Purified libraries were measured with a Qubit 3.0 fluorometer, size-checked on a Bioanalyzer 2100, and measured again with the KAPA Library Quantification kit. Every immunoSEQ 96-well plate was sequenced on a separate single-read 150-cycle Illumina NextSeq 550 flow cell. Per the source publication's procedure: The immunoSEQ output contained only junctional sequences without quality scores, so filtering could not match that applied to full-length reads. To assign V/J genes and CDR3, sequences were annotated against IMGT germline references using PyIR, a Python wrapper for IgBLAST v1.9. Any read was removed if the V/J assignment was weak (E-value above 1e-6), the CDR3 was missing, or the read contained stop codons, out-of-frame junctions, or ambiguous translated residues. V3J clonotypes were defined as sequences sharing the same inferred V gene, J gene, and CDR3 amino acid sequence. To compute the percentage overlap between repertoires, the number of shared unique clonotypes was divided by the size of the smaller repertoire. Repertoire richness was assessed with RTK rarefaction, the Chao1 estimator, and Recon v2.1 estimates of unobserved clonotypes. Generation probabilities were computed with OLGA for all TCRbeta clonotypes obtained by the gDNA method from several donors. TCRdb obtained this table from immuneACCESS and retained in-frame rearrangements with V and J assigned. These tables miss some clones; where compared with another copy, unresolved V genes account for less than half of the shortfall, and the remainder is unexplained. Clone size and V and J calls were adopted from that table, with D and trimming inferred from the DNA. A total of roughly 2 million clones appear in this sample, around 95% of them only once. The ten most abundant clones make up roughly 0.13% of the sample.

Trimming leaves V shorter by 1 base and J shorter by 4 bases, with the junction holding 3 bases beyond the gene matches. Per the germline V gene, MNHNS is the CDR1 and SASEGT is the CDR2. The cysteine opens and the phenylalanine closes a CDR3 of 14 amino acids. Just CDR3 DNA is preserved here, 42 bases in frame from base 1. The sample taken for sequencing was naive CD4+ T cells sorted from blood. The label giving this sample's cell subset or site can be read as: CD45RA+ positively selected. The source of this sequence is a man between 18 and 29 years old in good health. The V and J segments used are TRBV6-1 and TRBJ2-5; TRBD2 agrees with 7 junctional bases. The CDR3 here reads CASSEVGGIETQYF. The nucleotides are TGTGCCAGCAGTGAAGTCGGGGGGATAGAGACCCAGTACTTC.